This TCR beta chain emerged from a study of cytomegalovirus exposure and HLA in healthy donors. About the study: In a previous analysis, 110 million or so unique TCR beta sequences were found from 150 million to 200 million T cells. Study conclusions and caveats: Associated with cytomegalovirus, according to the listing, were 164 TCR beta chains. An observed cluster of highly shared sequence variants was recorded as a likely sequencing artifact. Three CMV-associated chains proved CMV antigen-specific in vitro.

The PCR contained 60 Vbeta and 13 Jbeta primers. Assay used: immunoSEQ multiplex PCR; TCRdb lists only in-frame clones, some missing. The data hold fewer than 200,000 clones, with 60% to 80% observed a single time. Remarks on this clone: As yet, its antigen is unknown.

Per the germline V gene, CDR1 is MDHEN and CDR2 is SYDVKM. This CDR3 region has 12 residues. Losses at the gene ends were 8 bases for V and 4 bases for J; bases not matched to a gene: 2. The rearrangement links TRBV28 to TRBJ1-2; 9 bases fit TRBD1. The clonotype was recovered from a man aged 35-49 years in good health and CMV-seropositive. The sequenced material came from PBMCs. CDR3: CASDRGGYGYTF. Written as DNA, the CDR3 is TGTGCCAGCGACAGGGGGGGCTATGGCTACACCTTC.